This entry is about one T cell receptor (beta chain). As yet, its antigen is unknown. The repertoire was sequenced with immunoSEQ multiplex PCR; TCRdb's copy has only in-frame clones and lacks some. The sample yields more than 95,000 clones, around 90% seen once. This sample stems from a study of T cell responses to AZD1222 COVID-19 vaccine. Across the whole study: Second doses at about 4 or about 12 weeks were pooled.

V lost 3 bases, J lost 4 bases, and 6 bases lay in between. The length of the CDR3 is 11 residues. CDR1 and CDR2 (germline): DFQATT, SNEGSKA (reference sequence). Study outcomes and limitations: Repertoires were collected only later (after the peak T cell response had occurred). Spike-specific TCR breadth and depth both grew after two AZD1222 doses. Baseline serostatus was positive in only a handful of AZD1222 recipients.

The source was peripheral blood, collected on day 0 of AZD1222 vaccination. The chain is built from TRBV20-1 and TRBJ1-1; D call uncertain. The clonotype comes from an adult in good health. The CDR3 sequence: CSASSGTEAFF. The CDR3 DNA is TGCAGTGCTAGTAGTGGCACTGAAGCTTTCTTT.